The present T cell receptor beta chain was sequenced within a study of identical twins. MiXCR was run by TCRdb on the 5' RACE reads, yielding one entry per CDR3 protein. The sample yields roughly 570,000 distinct CDR3 sequences, 7.5% to 10% seen once. Study-wide findings and caveats: Among beta out-of-frame sequences, excess sharing between twins appeared weaker.

V lost 6 bases and J lost 5, with 12 bases in between. CDR1 is SQVTM, CDR2 ANQGSEA, per germline. The CDR3 loop spans 12 amino acids. This clonotype was detected many times. The antigen remains undetermined. This sample also belongs to another study, concerning yellow fever vaccine responses in identical twins.

The V and J genes are TRBV29-1 and TRBJ2-3, with D tentatively TRBD1 (5 bases). This TCR was recovered from a woman between 18 and 30 years old in good health. Sequencing was performed on PBMCs. The CDR3 is CSVVQVKDTQYF. The CDR3 bases are TGCAGCGTGGTACAGGTTAAAGATACGCAGTATTTT.